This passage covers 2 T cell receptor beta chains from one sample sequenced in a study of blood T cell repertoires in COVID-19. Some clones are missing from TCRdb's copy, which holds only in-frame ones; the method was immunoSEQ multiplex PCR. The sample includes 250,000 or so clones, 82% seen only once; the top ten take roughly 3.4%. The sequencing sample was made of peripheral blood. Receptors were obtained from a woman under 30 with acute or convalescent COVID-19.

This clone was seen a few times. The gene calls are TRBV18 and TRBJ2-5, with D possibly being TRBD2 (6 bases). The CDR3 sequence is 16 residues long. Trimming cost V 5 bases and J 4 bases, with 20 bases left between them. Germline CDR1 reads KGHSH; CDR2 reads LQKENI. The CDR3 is CASSSRPSLGGETQYF. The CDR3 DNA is TGTGCCAGCTCATCACGACCGTCATTGGGAGGAGAGACCCAGTACTTC.

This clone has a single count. The CDR3 DNA reads as TGTGCCAGCAGCTTAGCGATCACGGTTAATGAAAAACTGTTTTTT. Its translation is CASSLAITVNEKLFF. V is TRBV7-6 and J is TRBJ1-4; D gene ambiguous. The ends were cut back, 0 bases at V and 4 bases at J, with 9 bases in the middle. Germline V lookup: CDR1 SGHVS, CDR2 FNYEAQ. CDR3 length: 15 amino acids.